These 30 T cell receptor beta chains were all obtained from the same sample, sequenced in a study of persistence of HIV-infected CD4 T cells. The libraries were made with immunoSEQ version 4 in survey mode. Profiling relied on immunoSEQ multiplex PCR, and the TCRdb table lists in-frame clones only, not all of them. Of over 30,000 clones listed, approximately 78% are singletons. These receptors are not linked to any known antigen. Overlapping HIV-1 Gag 15-mer peptides at roughly 1 ug per peptide per mL were used. Memory cells lacking CD40L and CD69 with high CD45RO were sorted. This material consisted of cultured CD4+ T cells from PBMCs, taken from a patient who received antiretroviral therapy. These receptors were taken from an adult with HIV. The donor label of this sample is uncertain.

In this sample, this clone turned up a few times. The CDR3 DNA sequence: TGTGCCAGCAGCGTAGACAGGGAGGGTGAGCAGTACGTC. Residues: CASSVDREGEQYV. V gene TRBV7-3 combines with J gene TRBJ2-7, with D tentatively TRBD1 or TRBD2 (7 bases each). CDR3 length: 13 amino acids. V was clipped by 5 bases and J by 7 bases, with 15 bases between them. Germline-derived CDR1 and CDR2 are SGHTA and FQGTGA.

J is TRBJ2-2 and V is TRBV19; a weak D match, TRBD2 (6 bases). V dropped 5 bases and J dropped 2 bases, with 15 bases sitting between them. This CDR3 has 16 residues. CDR1 is LNHDA and CDR2 is SQIVND in the germline V gene (reference sequence). The CDR3 protein is CASSSPRDLNTGELFF. CDR3 DNA: TGTGCCAGTAGTTCCCCCCGGGACTTAAACACCGGGGAGCTGTTTTTT.

This clone was recorded once. The CDR3 DNA reads as TGCAGCGTTGCACAGACCATCTACAATGAGCAGTTCTTC. Translated: CSVAQTIYNEQFF. V is TRBV29-1 and J is TRBJ2-1; no clear D gene. Trimming stripped 4 bases from V and 3 bases from J, with 10 bases between. This CDR3 comprises 13 residues. The germline V gene has CDR1 SQVTM and CDR2 ANQGSEA.

This chain joins TRBV4-2 and TRBJ1-2, with 7 bases aligning to TRBD1. The CDR3 runs 16 residues. CDR1 LGHNA and CDR2 YNFKEQ come from the germline V gene. With V trimmed by 0 bases and J by 4 bases, 8 bases remained unmatched. The CDR3 spells CASSQESDRAGYGYTF. The DNA of the CDR3 is TGTGCCAGCAGCCAAGAATCTGACAGGGCAGGCTATGGCTACACCTTC.

The V and J genes are TRBV2 and TRBJ2-1; 12 positions match TRBD2. The V segment lost 6 bases and the J segment 10 bases; nucleotides outside the gene matches: 13. Germline CDR1 SNHLY, CDR2 FYNNEI. CDR3 size: 16 residues. The CDR3 bases are TGTGCCAGCAGGAGACGACTAGCGGGAGTCGGTGGGGAGCAGTTCTTC. It translates to CASRRRLAGVGGEQFF.

This clone was detected once. The chain employs TRBV6-1 and TRBJ1-3; D gene unclear. The CDR3 spans 15 residues. Germline V gives CDR1 MNHNS, CDR2 SASEGT. The V and J ends lost 2 bases and 1 base respectively, with 9 bases between them. The CDR3 bases are TGTGCCAGCAGTGAATCTGTATTTTCTGGAAACACCATATATTTT. Translation: CASSESVFSGNTIYF.

This sequence joins TRBV27 and TRBJ2-7, with 9 positions matching TRBD1. The ends lost 6 bases at V and 7 bases at J; junction bases unmatched: 7. The length of the CDR3 is 13 residues. CDR1 and CDR2 from the germline V gene are MNHEY and SMNVEV (reference sequence). This CDR3 is CASSFPGTGEQYF. Here the CDR3 DNA reads TGTGCCAGCAGCTTTCCCGGGACAGGGGAGCAGTACTTC.

The rearrangement joins TRBV12-5 to TRBJ1-1; 8 positions match TRBD1. The J segment lost 1 base and the V segment lost 6 bases, leaving 4 bases of the junction unmatched. The CDR3 covers 14 residues. Germline V CDR1 and CDR2: LGHNT, FRNRAP. The CDR3: CASGRTGTNTEAFF. CDR3 in DNA: TGTGCTAGTGGGCGGACAGGGACGAACACTGAAGCTTTCTTT.

The chain uses TRBV13 and TRBJ1-1; 8 bases are a match to TRBD1. V gave up 5 bases and J gave up 4 bases; unmatched junction bases: 12. Germline V gives CDR1 PRHDT, CDR2 FYEKMQ (reference sequence). The CDR3 consists of 16 residues. CDR3 sequence (DNA): TGTGCCAGCAGCAGTCGACCGGGACAGGTTCTCACTGAAGCTTTCTTT. Translation: CASSSRPGQVLTEAFF.

CDR3 nucleotide sequence: TGTGCCAGCGCATCCGGGACCCCCATAAACACCATATATTTT. Protein product: CASASGTPINTIYF. The J gene is TRBJ1-3, the V gene TRBV6-5; the D gene is possibly TRBD1 (5 bases). The germline CDR1 and CDR2 sequences are MNHEY and SVGAGI. The CDR3 covers 14 residues. Trimming removed 8 bases at V and 6 bases at J, with 17 bases between.

In nucleotides, the CDR3 is TGTGCCAGCAGCCAAGAGGGATACAATGAGCAGTTCTTC. This encodes CASSQEGYNEQFF. The genes are TRBV11-3 and TRBJ2-1; D perhaps matches TRBD2 (5 bases). The V and J ends lost 5 bases and 4 bases respectively, with 9 bases between them. Germline V CDR1 and CDR2: SGHNT, YENEEA. This CDR3 is built from 13 residues.

The chain combines TRBV11-3 with TRBJ1-1; D gene ambiguous. The V and J ends lost 0 bases and 8 bases respectively, with 10 bases between them. There are 13 residues in the CDR3. Germline V gene data show CDR1 as SGHNT and CDR2 as YENEEA. This chain's CDR3 is CASSLEAGLEAFF. The DNA for the CDR3 is TGTGCCAGCAGCTTAGAGGCAGGATTGGAAGCTTTCTTT.

This clone was counted a single time. The V call is TRBV5-1, the J call TRBJ2-5, with 7 bases lining up with TRBD1. The CDR3 spans 14 residues. V lost 4 bases, J lost 4 bases, and 7 bases stayed unmatched. The germline CDR1 and CDR2 sequences are SGHRS and YFSETQ. The CDR3 DNA reads TGCGCCAGCAGCCTCGACAGGGTCGGAGAGACCCAGTACTTC. Translating it yields CASSLDRVGETQYF.

J is TRBJ1-3 and V is TRBV19; D uncertain. The CDR3 is 11 residues long. The germline gives CDR1 LNHDA, CDR2 SQIVND (reference sequence). The V and J ends lost 5 bases and 8 bases respectively, with 7 bases between them. The chain's CDR3 is CASSFLDTIYF. The CDR3 DNA is TGTGCCAGTAGTTTTTTGGACACCATATATTTT.

In the case of this clone: An end of the junction differs from the germline gene, which may be a read error. The rearrangement joins TRBV29-1 to TRBJ2-1; 7 bases map to TRBD2. The CDR3 runs to 12 residues. Germline V lookup: CDR1 SQVTM, CDR2 ANQGSEA. The CDR3 DNA reads TGCAGCGGCGGGGGAGGCTACGATGAGCAGTTCTTC. It codes for CSGGGGYDEQFF.

This clone has only a few counts. The V gene is TRBV19, the J gene TRBJ2-2, with 8 bases matching TRBD1. The V gene end was trimmed by 7 bases and the J gene end by 3 bases; junction bases not matched to a gene: 19. This CDR3 is 19 amino acids long. Looked up from germline, CDR1 is LNHDA and CDR2 is SQIVND (reference sequence). In DNA, the CDR3 is TGTGCCAGTACCCGAAGATGGGCAGGGGGCACGTGGGACACCGGGGAGCTGTTTTTT. Its protein product is CASTRRWAGGTWDTGELFF.

This clone was counted only a few times. This chain links TRBV6-5 with TRBJ1-5, with a possible D match to TRBD1 (5 bases). The CDR3 is made up of 14 amino acids. Trimming left V 7 bases short and J 1 base short, with 11 bases between. From germline, CDR1 is MNHEY and CDR2 SVGAGI. The CDR3 is CASKGVGSNQPQHF. DNA for the CDR3: TGTGCCAGCAAAGGGGTAGGGAGCAATCAGCCCCAGCATTTT.

This clone was counted between two and nine times. V usage is TRBV7-9 and J usage is TRBJ1-2; D not certain. V shed 1 base and J shed 6 bases, with 6 bases lying between them. In germline, CDR1 is SEHNR, CDR2 FQNEAQ (reference sequence). The CDR3 extends over 12 amino acids. The CDR3 loop is CASSLGRNGYTF. The CDR3 bases are TGTGCCAGCAGCTTAGGGCGGAATGGCTACACCTTC.

The chain recombines TRBV5-1 with TRBJ2-5; 9 nucleotides agree with TRBD2. Germline V gene lookup returns CDR1 SGHRS and CDR2 YFSETQ. The CDR3 totals 14 residues. After removal of 4 bases from V and 0 bases from J, the junction contained 1 base not matched to a gene. For the CDR3, the DNA is TGCGCCAGCAGCGCGGGGGGGGACCAAGAGACCCAGTACTTC. Amino acids: CASSAGGDQETQYF.

The rearrangement uses TRBV7-9 and TRBJ2-3; 8 bases line up with TRBD1. The V gene end was trimmed by 5 bases and the J gene end by 2 bases; junction bases not matched to a gene: 3. The CDR3 extends over 14 amino acids. CDR1 is SEHNR, CDR2 FQNEAQ, per germline (reference sequence). Here the CDR3 reads CASSPDRDTDTQYF. CDR3 DNA sequence: TGTGCCAGCAGCCCGGACAGGGACACAGATACGCAGTATTTT.

The chain combines TRBV2 with TRBJ2-3; possibly TRBD2 for D (5 bases). Trimming cost V 4 bases and J 0 bases, with 11 bases left between them. The germline CDR1 and CDR2 sequences are SNHLY and FYNNEI. This CDR3 region has 15 residues. The CDR3 spells CASSVFGVSTDTQYF. CDR3 DNA sequence: TGTGCCAGCAGTGTTTTCGGGGTCAGCACAGATACGCAGTATTTT.

This clone has only one observation. V and J are TRBV5-8 and TRBJ1-2; TRBD1 matches at 9 bases. J lost 4 bases, V lost 3 bases, and 1 base had no gene match. Germline CDR1 is SGHTS and CDR2 is YDEGEE. The CDR3 sequence is 13 residues long. This chain's CDR3 is CASSWTGAYGYTF. For the CDR3, the DNA is TGTGCCAGCAGCTGGACAGGGGCCTATGGCTACACCTTC.

The chain is built from TRBV10-3 and TRBJ1-2, with D perhaps matching TRBD1 (6 bases). Germline lookup yields CDR1 ENHRY and CDR2 SYGVKD. The CDR3 is made up of 14 amino acids. V shed 6 bases and J shed 4 bases, with 15 bases lying between them. CDR3: CAIRDSSDTYGYTF. CDR3 coding DNA: TGTGCCATCAGGGACAGTTCAGACACCTATGGCTACACCTTC.

The chain joins TRBV3-1 (or the pseudogene TRBV3-2) to TRBJ1-3, with a tentative D call TRBD1 (5 bases). The CDR3 runs to 16 residues. CDR1 is LGHDT and CDR2 is YNNKEL in the germline V gene (reference sequence). V lost 4 bases to trimming and J lost 4 bases, with 17 bases between them. The CDR3, as DNA: TGTGCCAGCAGCCTTCCCCGGGCAGGGTTGGGAAACACCATATATTTT. Translation: CASSLPRAGLGNTIYF.

The chain employs TRBV3-1 (or the pseudogene TRBV3-2) and TRBJ1-2; perhaps TRBD1 as D (6 bases). Germline CDR1 is LGHDT and CDR2 is YNNKEL (reference sequence). The CDR3 loop spans 14 amino acids. Trimming cost V 2 bases and J 7 bases, with 14 bases left between them. The CDR3 bases are TGTGCCAGCAGCCAAATGACAGGACCCAGTGGCTACACCTTC. Translated: CASSQMTGPSGYTF.

J is TRBJ2-7 and V is TRBV7-8; 14 bases line up with TRBD2. The CDR3 sequence is 18 residues long. Germline CDR1 and CDR2: SGHVS and FQNEAQ. The V and J ends lost 3 bases and 1 base, in that order; junction bases with no gene match: 8. The CDR3 nucleotides are TGTGCCAGCAGCTTGACGACTAGCGGGGGGGCCTCGTCCTACGAGCAGTACGTC. Protein product: CASSLTTSGGASSYEQYV.

The chain carries TRBV6-6 and TRBJ2-5; tentative D call: TRBD2 (5 bases). From germline, CDR1 is MNHNY and CDR2 SVGAGI (reference sequence). V was pared by 5 bases and J by 2 bases, with 18 bases between. CDR3 length: 16 amino acids. The CDR3 nucleotides read TGTGCCAGCAGTCGCATTCAACCGAGAGGGCAAGAGACCCAGTACTTC. It specifies CASSRIQPRGQETQYF.

About this clone itself: This sample includes further DNA sequences coding for the same CDR3. The CDR3 nucleotides are TGCAGCGTAGGGGGAACTCCCTACGAGCAGTACTTC. The encoded protein is CSVGGTPYEQYF. The rearrangement joins TRBV29-1 to TRBJ2-7, with D tentatively TRBD1 (6 bases). The CDR3 totals 12 residues. V gave up 6 bases and J gave up 2 bases, with 11 bases separating them. The germline CDR1 and CDR2 sequences are SQVTM and ANQGSEA.

This clone was seen a single time. The CDR3 DNA reads as TGTGCCAGCAGCGTAGATCGCCTAAGCACAGATACGCAGTATTTT. This gives the protein CASSVDRLSTDTQYF. The genes are TRBV9 and TRBJ2-3; D uncertain. This CDR3 is 15 amino acids long. V was shortened by 0 bases and J by 0 bases, with 8 bases between the two germline ends. Germline V gene sequence: CDR1 SGDLS, CDR2 YYNGEE.

CDR3 DNA: TGTGCCAGCAGCGTAGGGCCTAGCGGGGGCCACAATGAGCAGTTCTTC. As protein: CASSVGPSGGHNEQFF. The chain recombines TRBV9 with TRBJ2-1; 10 nucleotides agree with TRBD2. Germline CDR1 reads SGDLS; CDR2 reads YYNGEE. This CDR3 has 16 residues. V trimming: 0 bases; J trimming: 5 bases; junction bases outside the gene matches: 5.